Listed below are T cell receptor beta chains from one sample, sequenced in a study of blood T cell repertoires in COVID-19. Generated by immunoSEQ multiplex PCR, the TCRdb table keeps only in-frame clones and is missing some. Of 310,000 or so clones listed, around nine tenths are singletons. Sequenced sample: PBMCs or T cells enriched from blood (not recorded which). The receptors here all came from a middle-aged woman who had recovered from COVID-19. Both conserved end residues are part of each CDR3.

v_gene: TRBV6-4; len: 15; CDR3aa: CAIIKRERSTDTQYF
v_gene: TRBV30; len: 14; CDR3aa: CAWSPGGGRETQYF
v_gene: TRBV27; len: 16; CDR3aa: CASSRRLAGEADTQYF
v_gene: TRBV21-1; len: 19; CDR3aa: CASSKALDRGLLRFYEQYF
v_gene: TRBV28; len: 14; CDR3aa: CASRHTGGGNTIYF
v_gene: TRBV28; len: 12; CDR3aa: CASSSQTGEQYF
v_gene: TRBV7-6; len: 15; CDR3aa: CASSLAGQGTGELFF
v_gene: TRBV7-2; len: 16; CDR3aa: CASSLGPGQGGYEQYF
v_gene: TRBV28; len: 16; CDR3aa: CASSSYRVTAYNEQFF
v_gene: TRBV18; len: 16; CDR3aa: CASSPKDISNTGELFF
v_gene: TRBV14; len: 13; CDR3aa: CASSQGLNEKLFF
v_gene: TRBV7-2; len: 16; CDR3aa: CASSLGGDRVGNEQFF
v_gene: TRBV7-9; len: 15; CDR3aa: CASSFQGVRTDTQYF
v_gene: TRBV18; len: 14; CDR3aa: CASSPGTEPYEQYF
v_gene: TRBV28; len: 15; CDR3aa: CASSLGGTRNNEQFF
v_gene: TRBV7-2; len: 14; CDR3aa: CASRPGTTNTEAFF
v_gene: TRBV29-1; len: 14; CDR3aa: CSVEDPGQVRGYTF
v_gene: TRBV6-6; len: 12; CDR3aa: CASRDMTSPLHF
v_gene: TRBV30; len: 12; CDR3aa: CAWGGTLRGYTF
v_gene: TRBV5-6; len: 14; CDR3aa: CASSFWGHNYGYTF
v_gene: TRBV10-3; len: 12; CDR3aa: CAISTGSYEQYF
v_gene: TRBV28; len: 11; CDR3aa: CASGTGGPLHF
v_gene: TRBV7-2; len: 16; CDR3aa: CASSSFLGRFTDTQYF
v_gene: TRBV6-2/TRBV6-3; len: 21; CDR3aa: CASSYSIGGSSGSSPYNEQFF
v_gene: TRBV9; len: 14; CDR3aa: CASGRDVESYEQYF
v_gene: TRBV12-3/TRBV12-4; len: 11; CDR3aa: CASSYNQPQHF
v_gene: TRBV11-2; len: 15; CDR3aa: CASSLGGTGDYEQYF
v_gene: TRBV3-1/TRBV3-2; len: 20; CDR3aa: CASSQASLRGHPRSGNTIYF
v_gene: TRBV7-6; len: 16; CDR3aa: CASSVSSRRGADTQYF
v_gene: TRBV28; len: 13; CDR3aa: CASNGGHTDTQYF
v_gene: TRBV30; len: 12; CDR3aa: CAWSPRAGELFF
v_gene: TRBV5-4; len: 13; CDR3aa: CASSLAQEGELFF
v_gene: TRBV28; len: 16; CDR3aa: CASSLTGAKLTGELFF
v_gene: TRBV6-2/TRBV6-3; len: 14; CDR3aa: CASSYSREYNEQFF
v_gene: TRBV24-1; len: 14; CDR3aa: CATGLAGGVGELFF
v_gene: TRBV5-6; len: 14; CDR3aa: CASSLFQGGYEQYF
v_gene: TRBV4-1; len: 19; CDR3aa: CASSQAFPIAGGPIGELFF
v_gene: TRBV3-1/TRBV3-2; len: 17; CDR3aa: CASSKPRTSGNQETQYF
v_gene: TRBV28; len: 15; CDR3aa: CASSFPRDRVSEQYF
v_gene: TRBV25-1; len: 13; CDR3aa: CASLRGSDEKLFF
v_gene: TRBV15; len: 16; CDR3aa: CATSRGLAEGSYEQYF
v_gene: TRBV28; len: 14; CDR3aa: CASRRQGAAYGYTF
v_gene: TRBV6-4; len: 16; CDR3aa: CASSDERVPLNEKLFF
v_gene: TRBV19; len: 13; CDR3aa: CASSKGQNTEAFF